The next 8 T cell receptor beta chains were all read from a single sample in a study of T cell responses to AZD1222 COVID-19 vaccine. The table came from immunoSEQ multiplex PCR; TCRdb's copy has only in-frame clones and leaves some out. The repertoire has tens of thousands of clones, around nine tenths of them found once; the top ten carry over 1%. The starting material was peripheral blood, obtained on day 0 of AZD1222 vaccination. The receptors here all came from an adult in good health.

The CDR3 spells CASSLVSNQPQHF. The CDR3 DNA reads TGCGCCAGCAGCTTGGTCAGCAATCAGCCCCAGCATTTT. J is TRBJ1-5 and V is TRBV5-1; D gene ambiguous. V dropped 0 bases and J dropped 1 base, with 2 bases sitting between them. Germline loops: CDR1 SGHRS, CDR2 YFSETQ. The CDR3 contains 13 residues.

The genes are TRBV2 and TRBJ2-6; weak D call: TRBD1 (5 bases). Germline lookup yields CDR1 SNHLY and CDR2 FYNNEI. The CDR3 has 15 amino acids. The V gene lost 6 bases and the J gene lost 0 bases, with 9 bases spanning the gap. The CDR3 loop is CASRGQISGANVLTF. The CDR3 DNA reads TGTGCCAGCAGAGGACAAATCTCTGGGGCCAACGTCCTGACTTTC.

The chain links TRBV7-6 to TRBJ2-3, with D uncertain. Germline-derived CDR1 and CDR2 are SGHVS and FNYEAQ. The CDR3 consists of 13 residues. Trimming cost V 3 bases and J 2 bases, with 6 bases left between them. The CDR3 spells CASSFSYTDTQYF. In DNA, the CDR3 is TGTGCCAGCAGCTTTTCTTACACAGATACGCAGTATTTT.

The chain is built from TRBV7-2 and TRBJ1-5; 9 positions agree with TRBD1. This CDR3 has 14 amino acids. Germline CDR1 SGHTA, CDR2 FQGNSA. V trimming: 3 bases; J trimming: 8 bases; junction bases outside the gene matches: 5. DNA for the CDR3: TGTGCCAGCAGCTTGGGGACAGGGCGGAAGCCCCAGCATTTT. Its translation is CASSLGTGRKPQHF.

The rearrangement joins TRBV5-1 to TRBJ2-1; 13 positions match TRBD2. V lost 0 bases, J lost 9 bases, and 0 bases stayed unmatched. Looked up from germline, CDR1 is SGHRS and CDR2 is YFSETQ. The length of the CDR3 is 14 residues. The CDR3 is CASSLGLAGGEQFF. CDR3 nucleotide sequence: TGCGCCAGCAGCTTGGGACTAGCGGGAGGTGAGCAGTTCTTC.

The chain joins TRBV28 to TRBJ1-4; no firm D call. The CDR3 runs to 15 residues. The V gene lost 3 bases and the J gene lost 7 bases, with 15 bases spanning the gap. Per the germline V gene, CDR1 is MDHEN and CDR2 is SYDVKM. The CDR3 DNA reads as TGTGCCAGCAGTTTCTTTAGACGGGAGCGTGAAAAACTGTTTTTT. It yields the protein CASSFFRREREKLFF.

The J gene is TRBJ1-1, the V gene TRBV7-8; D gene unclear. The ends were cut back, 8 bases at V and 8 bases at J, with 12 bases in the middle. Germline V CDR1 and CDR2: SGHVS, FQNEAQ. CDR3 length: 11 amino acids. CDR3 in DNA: TGTGCCAGCGGCCACAGCGTGGAAGCTTTCTTT. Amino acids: CASGHSVEAFF.

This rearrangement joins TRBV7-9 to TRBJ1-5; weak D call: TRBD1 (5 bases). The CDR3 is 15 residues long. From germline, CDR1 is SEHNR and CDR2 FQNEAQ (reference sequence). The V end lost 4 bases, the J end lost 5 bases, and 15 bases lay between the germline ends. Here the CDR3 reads CASSYGGIWDQPQHF. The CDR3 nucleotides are TGTGCCAGCAGCTACGGGGGTATTTGGGATCAGCCCCAGCATTTT.